This T cell receptor beta chain was identified in a study of technical replicates of blood from several donors. This CDR3 contains 12 residues. Assay: immunoSEQ multiplex PCR; the TCRdb copy retains only in-frame clones and omits some. The table has 75,000 to 100,000 clones, 94% seen once. The sequencing sample was made of T cells isolated from PBMCs. The TCR originated in a human donor in good health. The chain couples TRBV21-1 to TRBJ2-7; whether TRBD2, the table's D call, matches the DNA was not checked. TRBV21-1 is noted as a pseudogene. The DNA of the CDR3 is TGTGCCAGCAGCAAAGCGCCCGGGGGGCTGTACTTC. Translation gives CASSKAPGGLYF.